This entry lists 30 T cell receptor beta chains sequenced from one sample in a study of blood T cell repertoires in COVID-19 (dated by TCRdb to 2018 to 2021). The method behind the library was the immunoSEQ multiplex PCR assay. This immuneACCESS table, as held by TCRdb, lists in-frame sequences with V and J called but not all clones. Of the missing ones, under half trace to an unresolved V gene in checked studies; the others have no known cause. This sample is represented by roughly 250,000 clones; 82% of them were singletons. The top ten clones comprise 4.5% to 5% of the sample. Sequencing used peripheral blood. The receptors shown here come from a woman older than 75 with active or convalescent COVID-19.

The chain combines TRBV11-3 with TRBJ2-1; TRBD2 matches 8 bases. CDR1 is SGHNT and CDR2 is YENEEA in the germline V gene. This CDR3 has 15 residues. With 5 bases clipped from V and 4 bases from J, the junction kept 7 bases outside the gene matches. CDR3 DNA: TGTGCCAGCAGCAGCGGGAGCGTGGCTTACAATGAGCAGTTCTTC. It specifies CASSSGSVAYNEQFF. Variable domain in full (rest from reference TRBV11-3 and TRBJ2-1): EAGVVQSPRYKIIEKKQPVAFWCNPISGHNTLYWYLQNLGQGPELLIRYENEEAVDDSQLPKDRFSAERLKGVDSTLKIQPAELGDSAVYLCASSSGSVAYNEQFFGPGTRLTVL.

A remark on this clone: In the same sample, other DNA sequences code for this CDR3. This chain's CDR3 is CASSLLSNQPQHF. In nucleotides, the CDR3 is TGTGCCAGCAGTTTACTGAGCAATCAGCCCCAGCATTTT. J is TRBJ1-5 and V is TRBV12-3 or TRBV12-4; D unresolved. The CDR3 length is 13 residues. Trimming pared 2 bases from V and 1 base from J, leaving 3 bases between.

This chain uses TRBV5-1 with TRBJ2-3, with TRBD2 as a possible D gene (5 bases). V lost 0 bases and J 6 bases, leaving 20 bases between the germline ends. Germline V CDR1 and CDR2: SGHRS, YFSETQ. The CDR3 has 17 residues. The CDR3 DNA follows: TGCGCCAGCAGCTTGGCGGCTAGCTCCGCGGGTAGGGATACGCAGTATTTT. Encoded protein: CASSLAASSAGRDTQYF. The full variable domain, rest sourced from reference TRBV5-1 and TRBJ2-3, is KAGVTQTPRYLIKTRGQQVTLSCSPISGHRSVSWYQQTPGQGLQFLFEYFSETQRNKGNFPGRFSGRQFSNSRSEMNVSTLELGDSALYLCASSLAASSAGRDTQYFGPGTRLTVL.

V and J are TRBV2 and TRBJ2-4; TRBD1 matches 9 bases. V was pared by 5 bases and J by 7 bases, with 6 bases of the junction left unmatched. The CDR3 runs to 14 residues. The germline CDR1 and CDR2 sequences are SNHLY and FYNNEI. As DNA, the CDR3 is TGTGCCAGCAGTTTACAGGGGGCGCGGAACATTCAGTACTTC. Translating gives CASSLQGARNIQYF.

The chain joins TRBV5-1 to TRBJ2-5, with D uncertain. V lost 0 bases to trimming and J lost 0 bases, with 12 bases between them. The CDR3 contains 16 residues. CDR1 is SGHRS and CDR2 is YFSETQ in the germline V gene. The CDR3 loop reads CASSLGIRLYQETQYF. DNA for the CDR3: TGCGCCAGCAGCTTGGGTATCCGTTTGTACCAAGAGACCCAGTACTTC.

The chain joins TRBV7-9 to TRBJ2-2; TRBD2 matches at 9 bases. The V and J ends lost 5 bases and 5 bases, in that order; junction bases with no gene match: 3. The CDR3 sequence is 14 residues long. Germline-derived CDR1 and CDR2 are SEHNR and FQNEAQ (reference sequence). CDR3 DNA sequence: TGTGCCAGCAGCCCTAGCGGGGTTACCGGGGAGCTGTTTTTT. The encoded protein is CASSPSGVTGELFF.

The chain has TRBV5-4 and TRBJ2-3; 9 nucleotides agree with TRBD1. The CDR3 sequence is 16 residues long. The V segment lost 3 bases and the J segment 1 base; nucleotides outside the gene matches: 6. The germline CDR1 and CDR2 sequences are SGHNT and YYREEE (reference sequence). CDR3 bases: TGTGCCAGCAGCTCCACAGGGGGCGCGGGCACAGATACGCAGTATTTT. Protein: CASSSTGGAGTDTQYF.

The chain is built from TRBV3-1 (or the pseudogene TRBV3-2) and TRBJ1-2; D not resolved. V gave up 0 bases and J gave up 8 bases, with 10 bases separating them. The CDR3 runs 13 residues. CDR1 and CDR2 from the germline V gene are LGHDT and YNNKEL (reference sequence). Here the CDR3 reads CASSQDSNQGYTF. DNA of the CDR3: TGTGCCAGCAGCCAAGATTCGAATCAGGGCTACACCTTC.

This chain links TRBV28 with TRBJ2-1; a weak D match, TRBD1 (6 bases). Looked up from germline, CDR1 is MDHEN and CDR2 is SYDVKM. The CDR3 extends over 18 amino acids. V lost 5 bases, J lost 0 bases, and 20 bases lay in between. Written as DNA, the CDR3 is TGTGCCAGCAGTCCCCTGCCAGGGGCCTTCAGCTCCTACAATGAGCAGTTCTTC. This translates into CASSPLPGAFSSYNEQFF.

The rearrangement joins TRBV30 to TRBJ2-1, with 16 bases that match TRBD2. The V segment lost 2 bases and the J segment 2 bases; nucleotides outside the gene matches: 6. CDR3 length equals 18 residues. Germline V gene sequence: CDR1 GTSNPN, CDR2 SVGIG (reference sequence). For the CDR3, the DNA is TGTGCCTGGAGTTCCAGGGGACTAGCGGGGGGGCCCTACAATGAGCAGTTCTTC. Residues: CAWSSRGLAGGPYNEQFF.

This chain connects TRBV3-1 (or the pseudogene TRBV3-2) to TRBJ2-7; TRBD2 aligns across 11 bases. The CDR3 sequence is 14 residues long. Germline-derived CDR1 and CDR2 are LGHDT and YNNKEL (reference sequence). Trimming removed 4 bases from V and 5 bases from J; junction bases left unmatched: 4. The CDR3, as DNA: TGTGCCAGCAGCCCTAGCGGGAGGTCCCACGAGCAGTACTTC. Its translation is CASSPSGRSHEQYF.

The CDR3 DNA reads TGTGCCAGCTCACCGGGACACAACTATAATTCACCCCTCCACTTT. Translating gives CASSPGHNYNSPLHF. V usage is TRBV18 and J usage is TRBJ1-6; TRBD1 is a possible D gene (6 bases). The germline gives CDR1 KGHSH, CDR2 LQKENI. There are 15 residues in the CDR3. V dropped 3 bases and J dropped 3 bases, with 9 bases sitting between them.

This clone was recorded a few times. The chain carries TRBV21-1 and TRBJ1-4; TRBD1 was called by the table and not checked on the DNA. TRBV21-1 is tagged as a pseudogene. The CDR3 is 20 amino acids. The CDR3 DNA reads as TGTGCCAGCAGCAAAGCGCCCCTAACGGGACAGGGGAACTTTAATGAAAAACTGTTTTTT. Protein sequence: CASSKAPLTGQGNFNEKLFF.

The chain joins TRBV5-1 to TRBJ2-1; 8 nucleotides line up with TRBD1. J lost 9 bases, V lost 0 bases, and 5 bases had no gene match. Germline-derived CDR1 and CDR2 are SGHRS and YFSETQ. This CDR3 has 14 amino acids. The CDR3 is CASSLGTGFSEQFF. CDR3 DNA sequence: TGCGCCAGCAGCTTGGGGACAGGGTTTAGTGAGCAGTTCTTC.

The chain couples TRBV19 to TRBJ2-1; 7 nucleotides match TRBD2. CDR1 and CDR2 from the germline V gene are LNHDA and SQIVND (reference sequence). This CDR3 has 15 amino acids. J lost 4 bases, V lost 6 bases, and 9 bases had no gene match. The CDR3 bases are TGTGCCAGTAGAATCGGCGGGAGTAAATACAATGAGCAGTTCTTC. This gives the protein CASRIGGSKYNEQFF. The variable domain in full, completed from reference TRBV19 and TRBJ2-1, reads DGGITQSPKYLFRKEGQNVTLSCEQNLNHDAMYWYRQDPGQGLRLIYYSQIVNDFQKGDIAEGYSVSREKKESFPLTVTSAQKNPTAFYLCASRIGGSKYNEQFFGPGTRLTVL.

V and J are TRBV6-2 or TRBV6-3 and TRBJ2-2, with 7 bases that match TRBD2. In germline, CDR1 is MNHEY, CDR2 SVGEGT. V dropped 2 bases and J dropped 5; count of bases not matched to a gene: 5. The CDR3 loop spans 15 amino acids. Here the CDR3 DNA reads TGTGCCAGCAGTTACGTTGCGGGGGTTACCGGGGAGCTGTTTTTT. It is translated as CASSYVAGVTGELFF.

CDR3 amino acids: CASSGQGAYEQYF. In nucleotides, the CDR3 is TGTGCCAGCAGCGGACAGGGGGCTTACGAGCAGTACTTC. V is TRBV2 and J is TRBJ2-7, with 11 bases aligning to TRBD1. The CDR3 spans 13 residues. The ends lost 6 bases at V and 4 bases at J; junction bases unmatched: 2. Germline-derived CDR1 and CDR2 are SNHLY and FYNNEI.

The sample holds one count of this clone. The J gene is TRBJ1-6, the V gene TRBV6-6; no clear D gene. There are 15 residues in the CDR3. The germline V and J ends were trimmed by 0 bases and 7 bases, with 10 bases remaining between them. The germline CDR1 and CDR2 sequences are MNHNY and SVGAGI (reference sequence). The CDR3 spells CASSYSIAQNSPLHF. The DNA for the CDR3 is TGTGCCAGCAGTTACTCGATAGCCCAGAATTCACCCCTCCACTTT.

The chain employs TRBV5-1 and TRBJ1-2; D gene uncertain. V lost 0 bases to trimming and J lost 1 base, with 7 bases between them. CDR1 is SGHRS, CDR2 YFSETQ, per germline. There are 14 residues in the CDR3. CDR3 sequence reads: CASSLDAGNYGYTF. The CDR3 DNA reads as TGCGCCAGCAGCTTGGACGCGGGTAACTATGGCTACACCTTC.

Only one count was recorded for this clone. The genes are TRBV4-1 and TRBJ1-5; TRBD1 matches at 8 bases. This CDR3 is built from 15 residues. The V gene's germline CDR1 is MGHRA and CDR2 YSYEKL. After removal of 1 base from V and 2 bases from J, the junction contained 1 base not matched to a gene. The chain's CDR3 is CASSQGQGRNQPQHF. Here the CDR3 DNA reads TGCGCCAGCAGCCAAGGACAGGGGCGCAATCAGCCCCAGCATTTT.

The V call is TRBV5-4, the J call TRBJ1-1; no clear D gene. V lost 4 bases and J 1 base, leaving 11 bases between the germline ends. Germline V gives CDR1 SGHNT, CDR2 YYREEE (reference sequence). The CDR3 has 14 amino acids. The CDR3 loop is CASSPAPGNTEAFF. The CDR3 region has the DNA TGTGCCAGCAGCCCCGCCCCGGGGAACACTGAAGCTTTCTTT. Based on the CDR3 plus reference TRBV5-4 and TRBJ1-1, the full variable domain is ETGVTQSPTHLIKTRGQQVTLRCSSQSGHNTVSWYQQALGQGPQFIFQYYREEENGRGNFPPRFSGLQFPNYSSELNVNALELDDSALYLCASSPAPGNTEAFFGQGTRLTVV.

The rearrangement joins TRBV6-5 to TRBJ2-5; the D is unclear. With 6 bases removed from V and 1 base from J, the gap between germline ends came to 6 bases. Germline V gives CDR1 MNHEY, CDR2 SVGAGI. This CDR3 has 12 residues. CDR3 region: CASSRIQETQYF. The CDR3 DNA sequence: TGTGCCAGCAGCAGGATCCAAGAGACCCAGTACTTC.

This chain uses TRBV6-1 with TRBJ2-3; TRBD2 aligns across 7 bases. CDR1 MNHNS and CDR2 SASEGT come from the germline V gene. CDR3 size: 15 residues. The V and J ends lost 3 bases and 0 bases, in that order; junction bases with no gene match: 3. CDR3 loop: CASSEGGYSTDTQYF. CDR3 nucleotides: TGTGCCAGCAGTGAGGGGGGGTATAGCACAGATACGCAGTATTTT.

This clone was detected a few times. V usage is TRBV5-1 and J usage is TRBJ1-2; 9 bases fit TRBD1. The CDR3 covers 15 residues. Trimming cost V 5 bases and J 3 bases; bases outside gene matches: 8. Per the germline V gene, CDR1 is SGHRS and CDR2 is YFSETQ. CDR3 DNA sequence: TGCGCCAGCAGAGAGGGACAGGGTCTTTACTATGGCTACACCTTC. Its translation: CASREGQGLYYGYTF. Variable domain in full (rest from reference TRBV5-1 and TRBJ1-2): KAGVTQTPRYLIKTRGQQVTLSCSPISGHRSVSWYQQTPGQGLQFLFEYFSETQRNKGNFPGRFSGRQFSNSRSEMNVSTLELGDSALYLCASREGQGLYYGYTFGSGTRLTVV.

The chain joins TRBV28 to TRBJ1-2; TRBD1 is a possible D gene (6 bases). V lost 4 bases and J 6 bases, leaving 9 bases between the germline ends. CDR1 is MDHEN, CDR2 SYDVKM, per germline. This CDR3 spans 12 amino acids. The CDR3: CASSSTGHGYTF. The CDR3 DNA sequence: TGTGCCAGCAGTTCGACAGGTCATGGCTACACCTTC.

The CDR3 protein is CASSRAGNFGYEQYF. The CDR3 coding sequence is TGCGCCAGCAGCCGGGCAGGGAATTTCGGCTACGAGCAGTACTTC. The chain has TRBV5-1 and TRBJ2-7; TRBD1 is a possible D gene (5 bases). The germline gives CDR1 SGHRS, CDR2 YFSETQ. The V end was cut by 4 bases, the J end by 3 bases, with 17 bases between. There are 15 residues in the CDR3. Full variable domain (outside the CDR3, taken from reference TRBV5-1 and TRBJ2-7): KAGVTQTPRYLIKTRGQQVTLSCSPISGHRSVSWYQQTPGQGLQFLFEYFSETQRNKGNFPGRFSGRQFSNSRSEMNVSTLELGDSALYLCASSRAGNFGYEQYFGPGTRLTVT.

V usage is TRBV4-2 and J usage is TRBJ2-1, with 9 bases lining up with TRBD2. This CDR3 spans 17 amino acids. V dropped 1 base and J dropped 7; count of bases not matched to a gene: 11. Germline values: CDR1 LGHNA, CDR2 YNFKEQ. The CDR3 sequence: CASSQAFGGRAGNEQFF. As DNA, the CDR3 is TGTGCCAGCAGCCAAGCGTTCGGCGGGAGGGCCGGGAATGAGCAGTTCTTC.

The chain joins TRBV7-9 to TRBJ2-1, with 9 bases fitting TRBD2. CDR1 and CDR2 (germline): SEHNR, FQNEAQ (reference sequence). The CDR3 loop spans 15 amino acids. Trimming removed 4 bases from V and 10 bases from J; junction bases left unmatched: 11. The CDR3 loop reads CASSYPGTSNNEQFF. The CDR3 nucleotides are TGTGCCAGCAGCTACCCCGGGACTAGCAATAACGAGCAGTTCTTC.

The chain joins TRBV18 to TRBJ1-1; no clear D. V was pared by 2 bases and J by 1 base, with 8 bases between. From germline, CDR1 is KGHSH and CDR2 LQKENI. The CDR3 runs to 14 residues. The CDR3 protein is CASSPGPGNTEAFF. CDR3 DNA: TGTGCCAGCTCACCAGGGCCAGGGAACACTGAAGCTTTCTTT.

V usage is TRBV5-1 and J usage is TRBJ2-3; the D is unclear. Germline CDR1 is SGHRS and CDR2 is YFSETQ. The CDR3 length is 13 residues. Trimming took off 2 bases at V and 6 bases at J, with 10 bases between the two ends. In DNA, the CDR3 is TGCGCCAGCAGCTTCCCTAGTGGGGATACGCAGTATTTT. Translation gives CASSFPSGDTQYF.